This paragraph covers one T cell receptor (beta chain) sequence. Its antigen is as yet unknown. CDR3 length equals 14 residues. The germline gives CDR1 SGHRS, CDR2 YFSETQ. V lost 4 bases to trimming and J lost 4 bases, with 13 bases between them. Specified treatment: 19 received Ad26.COV2.S at low or high dose, single or two shots; about 5 received placebo; per-sample allocation not given. The samples were gathered on day 63 after the first injection of vaccine or placebo. These data come from a study of Ad26.COV2.S vaccination and SARS-CoV-2 variants. Study at large: The vaccine Ad26.COV2.S was put into the muscle once, or twice with 56 days between. Findings of the study overall: The TCR breadth and depth analyses may have understated or missed part of the total T cell responses.

Repertoires were generated with immunoSEQ multiplex PCR, while TCRdb's copy carries only in-frame clones and drops some. Among over 400,000 clones listed, around 93% were seen once. J is TRBJ2-3 and V is TRBV5-1; D is ambiguous. The TCR sequence derives from a person aged 18-60 years who received the Ad26.COV2.S COVID-19 vaccine or a placebo. Material: peripheral blood, obtained in a trial of Ad26.COV2.S vaccine versus placebo. This CDR3 is CASSPTRAADTQYF. As DNA, the CDR3 is TGCGCCAGCAGCCCCACCCGGGCCGCAGATACGCAGTATTTT.